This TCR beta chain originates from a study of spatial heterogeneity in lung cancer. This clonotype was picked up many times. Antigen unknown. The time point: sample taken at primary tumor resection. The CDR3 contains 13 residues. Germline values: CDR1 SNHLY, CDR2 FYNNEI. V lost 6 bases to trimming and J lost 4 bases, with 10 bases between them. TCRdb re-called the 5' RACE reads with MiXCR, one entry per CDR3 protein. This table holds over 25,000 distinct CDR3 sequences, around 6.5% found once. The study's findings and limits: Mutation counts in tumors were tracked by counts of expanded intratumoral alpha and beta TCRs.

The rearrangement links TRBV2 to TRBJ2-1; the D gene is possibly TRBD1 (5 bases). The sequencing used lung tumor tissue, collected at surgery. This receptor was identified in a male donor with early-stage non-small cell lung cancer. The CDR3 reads CASSLDSYNEQFF. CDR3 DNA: TGTGCCAGCAGCCTTGACAGTTACAATGAGCAGTTCTTC.